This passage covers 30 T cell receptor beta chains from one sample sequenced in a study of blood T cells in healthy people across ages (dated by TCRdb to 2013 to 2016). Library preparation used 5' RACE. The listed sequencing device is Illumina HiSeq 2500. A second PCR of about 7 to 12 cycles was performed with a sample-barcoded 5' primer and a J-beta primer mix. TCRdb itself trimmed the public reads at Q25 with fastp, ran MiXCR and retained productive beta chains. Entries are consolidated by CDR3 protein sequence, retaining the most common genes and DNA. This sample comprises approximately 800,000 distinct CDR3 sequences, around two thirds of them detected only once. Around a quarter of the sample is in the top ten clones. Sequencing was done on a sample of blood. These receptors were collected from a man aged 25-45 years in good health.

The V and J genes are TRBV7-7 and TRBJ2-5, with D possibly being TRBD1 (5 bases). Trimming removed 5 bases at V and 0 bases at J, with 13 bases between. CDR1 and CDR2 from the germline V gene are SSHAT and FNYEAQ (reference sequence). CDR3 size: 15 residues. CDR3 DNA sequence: TGTGCCAGCAGCCCCAGTGGGGCGTACCAAGAGACCCAGTACTTC. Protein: CASSPSGAYQETQYF.

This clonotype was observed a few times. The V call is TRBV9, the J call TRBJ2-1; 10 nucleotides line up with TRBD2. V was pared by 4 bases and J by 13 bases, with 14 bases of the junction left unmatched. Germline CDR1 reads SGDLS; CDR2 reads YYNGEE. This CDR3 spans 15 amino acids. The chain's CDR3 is CASSPWTSGLILQFF. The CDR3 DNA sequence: TGTGCCAGCAGCCCATGGACTAGCGGCTTGATCCTTCAGTTCTTC.

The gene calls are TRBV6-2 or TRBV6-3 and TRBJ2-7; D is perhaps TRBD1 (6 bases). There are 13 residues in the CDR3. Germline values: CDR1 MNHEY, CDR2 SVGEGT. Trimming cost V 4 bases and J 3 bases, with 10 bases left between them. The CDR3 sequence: CASSWDKRYEQYF. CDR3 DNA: TGTGCCAGCAGTTGGGACAAGCGCTACGAGCAGTACTTC.

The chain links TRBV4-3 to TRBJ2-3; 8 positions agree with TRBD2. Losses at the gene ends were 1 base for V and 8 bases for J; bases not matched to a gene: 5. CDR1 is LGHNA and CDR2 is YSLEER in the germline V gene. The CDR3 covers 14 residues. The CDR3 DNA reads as TGCGCCAGCAGCCAAGCGGGGGGGCCAGGTACGCAGTATTTT. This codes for CASSQAGGPGTQYF.

CDR3 sequence reads: CATSRVGAYEQYF. DNA of the CDR3: TGTGCCACCAGCAGAGTTGGGGCCTACGAGCAGTACTTC. The chain links TRBV15 to TRBJ2-7, with no clear D. With 1 base removed from V and 2 bases from J, the gap between germline ends came to 6 bases. The CDR3 spans 13 residues. CDR1 and CDR2 from the germline V gene are LNHNV and YYDKDF (reference sequence).

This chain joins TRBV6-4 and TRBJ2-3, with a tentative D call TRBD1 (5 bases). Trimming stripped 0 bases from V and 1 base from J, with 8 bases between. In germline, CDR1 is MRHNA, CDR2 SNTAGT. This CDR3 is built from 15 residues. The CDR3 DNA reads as TGTGCCAGCAGTGACTCTAGCAGGGGCACAGATACGCAGTATTTT. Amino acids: CASSDSSRGTDTQYF.

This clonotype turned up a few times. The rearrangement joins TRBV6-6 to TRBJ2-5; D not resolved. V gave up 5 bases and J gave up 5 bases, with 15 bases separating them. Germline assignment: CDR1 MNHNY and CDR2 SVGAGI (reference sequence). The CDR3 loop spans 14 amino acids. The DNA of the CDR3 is TGTGCCAGCAGTACAGCCCTTGGGCTTGAGACCCAGTACTTC. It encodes CASSTALGLETQYF.

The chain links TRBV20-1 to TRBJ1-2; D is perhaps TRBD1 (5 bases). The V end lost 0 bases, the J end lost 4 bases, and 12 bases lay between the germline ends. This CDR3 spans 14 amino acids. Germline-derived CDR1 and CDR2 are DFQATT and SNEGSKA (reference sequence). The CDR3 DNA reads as TGCAGTGCTAGAGATTCTGGGGGACTCTATGGCTACACCTTC. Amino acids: CSARDSGGLYGYTF.

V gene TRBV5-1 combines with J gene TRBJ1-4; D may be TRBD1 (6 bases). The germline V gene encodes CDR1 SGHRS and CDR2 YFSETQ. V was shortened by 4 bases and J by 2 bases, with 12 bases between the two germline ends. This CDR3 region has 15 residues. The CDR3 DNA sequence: TGCGCCAGCAGCCAGAGAGGGGGGACTAATGAAAAACTGTTTTTT. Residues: CASSQRGGTNEKLFF.

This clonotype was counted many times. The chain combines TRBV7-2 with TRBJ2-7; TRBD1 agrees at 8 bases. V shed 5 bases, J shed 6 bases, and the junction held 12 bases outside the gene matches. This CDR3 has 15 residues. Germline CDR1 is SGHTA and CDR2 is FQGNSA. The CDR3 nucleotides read TGTGCCAGCAGCACTAACCCCCAGGGGGCCCTCGAGCAGTACTTC. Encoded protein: CASSTNPQGALEQYF. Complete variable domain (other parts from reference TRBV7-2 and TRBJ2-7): GAGVSQSPSNKVTEKGKDVELRCDPISGHTALYWYRQSLGQGLEFLIYFQGNSAPDKSGLPSDRFSAERTGGSVSTLTIQRTQQEDSAVYLCASSTNPQGALEQYFGPGTRLTVT.

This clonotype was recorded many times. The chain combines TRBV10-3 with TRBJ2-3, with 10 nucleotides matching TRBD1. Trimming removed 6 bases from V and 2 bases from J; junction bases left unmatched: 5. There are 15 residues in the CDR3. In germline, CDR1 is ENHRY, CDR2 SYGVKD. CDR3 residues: CAIRRDRGNTDTQYF. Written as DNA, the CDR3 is TGTGCCATCAGAAGGGACAGGGGCAACACAGATACGCAGTATTTT.

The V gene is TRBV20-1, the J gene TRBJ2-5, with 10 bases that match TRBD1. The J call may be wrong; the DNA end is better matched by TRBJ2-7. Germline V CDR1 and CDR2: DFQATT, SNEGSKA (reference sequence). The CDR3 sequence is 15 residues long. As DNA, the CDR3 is TGCAGTGCCCTACCTGGACAGGGGGTATTCTACGAGCAGTACTTC. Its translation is CSALPGQGVFYEQYF.

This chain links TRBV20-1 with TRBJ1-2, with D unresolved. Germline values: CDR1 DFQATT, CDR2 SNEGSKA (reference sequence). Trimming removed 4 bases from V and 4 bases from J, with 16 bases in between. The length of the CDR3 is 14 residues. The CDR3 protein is CSAIGPTTSYGYTF. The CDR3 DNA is TGCAGTGCTATCGGGCCGACAACCTCCTATGGCTACACCTTC.

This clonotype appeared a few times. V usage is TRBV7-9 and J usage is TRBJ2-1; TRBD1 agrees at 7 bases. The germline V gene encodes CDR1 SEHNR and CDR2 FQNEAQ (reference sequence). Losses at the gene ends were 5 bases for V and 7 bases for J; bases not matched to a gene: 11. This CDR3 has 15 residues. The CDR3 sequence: CASSPSKGALNEQFF. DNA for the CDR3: TGTGCCAGCAGCCCTTCAAAGGGGGCCCTAAATGAGCAGTTCTTC.

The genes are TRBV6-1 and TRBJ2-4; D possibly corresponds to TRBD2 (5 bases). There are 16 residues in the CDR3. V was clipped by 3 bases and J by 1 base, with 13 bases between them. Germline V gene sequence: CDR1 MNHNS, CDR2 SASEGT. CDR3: CASSEAGRRAKNIQYF. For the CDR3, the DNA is TGTGCCAGCAGTGAGGCGGGCCGTCGGGCCAAAAACATTCAGTACTTC.

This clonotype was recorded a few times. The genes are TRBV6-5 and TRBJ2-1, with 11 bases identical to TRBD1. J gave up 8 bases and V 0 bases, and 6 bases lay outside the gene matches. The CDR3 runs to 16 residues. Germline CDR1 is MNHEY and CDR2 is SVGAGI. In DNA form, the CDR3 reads TGTGCCAGCAGTTACTCAAGGGACAGGGGGATCGATGAGCAGTTCTTC. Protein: CASSYSRDRGIDEQFF.

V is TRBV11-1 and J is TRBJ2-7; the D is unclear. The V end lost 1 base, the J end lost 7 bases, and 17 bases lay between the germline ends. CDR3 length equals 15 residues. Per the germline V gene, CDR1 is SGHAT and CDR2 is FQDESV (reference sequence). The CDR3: CASSLGQEPYNEQYF. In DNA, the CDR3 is TGTGCCAGCAGCTTAGGGCAGGAGCCCTACAATGAGCAGTACTTC.

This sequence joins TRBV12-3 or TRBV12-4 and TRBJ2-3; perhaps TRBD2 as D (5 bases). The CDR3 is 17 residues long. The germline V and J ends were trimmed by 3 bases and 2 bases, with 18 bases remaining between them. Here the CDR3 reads CASSFRYTRANTDTQYF. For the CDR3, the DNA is TGTGCCAGCAGTTTCCGGTATACTAGGGCTAACACAGATACGCAGTATTTT.

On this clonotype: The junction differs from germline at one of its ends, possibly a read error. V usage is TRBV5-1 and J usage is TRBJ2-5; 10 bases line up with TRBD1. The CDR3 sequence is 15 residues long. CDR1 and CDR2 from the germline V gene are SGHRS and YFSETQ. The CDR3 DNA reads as TGTGCCAGCAGCATTGAGACAGGGGGCAGGGAGACCCAGTACTTC. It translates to CASSIETGGRETQYF. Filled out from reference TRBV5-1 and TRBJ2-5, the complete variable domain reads KAGVTQTPRYLIKTRGQQVTLSCSPISGHRSVSWYQQTPGQGLQFLFEYFSETQRNKGNFPGRFSGRQFSNSRSEMNVSTLELGDSALYLCASSIETGGRETQYFGPGTRLLVL.

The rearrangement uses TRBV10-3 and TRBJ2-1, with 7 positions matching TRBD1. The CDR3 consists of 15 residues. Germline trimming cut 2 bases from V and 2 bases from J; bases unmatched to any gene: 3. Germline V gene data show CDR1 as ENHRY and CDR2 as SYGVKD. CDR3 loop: CAISEEGQPYNEQFF. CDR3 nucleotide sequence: TGTGCCATCAGTGAGGAGGGACAGCCCTACAATGAGCAGTTCTTC.

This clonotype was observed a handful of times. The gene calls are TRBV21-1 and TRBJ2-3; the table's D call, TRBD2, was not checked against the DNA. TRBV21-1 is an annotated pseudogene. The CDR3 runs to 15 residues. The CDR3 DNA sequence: TGTGCCAGCAGGACTAGCGGTCAATGCACAGATACGCAGTATTTT. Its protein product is CASRTSGQCTDTQYF.

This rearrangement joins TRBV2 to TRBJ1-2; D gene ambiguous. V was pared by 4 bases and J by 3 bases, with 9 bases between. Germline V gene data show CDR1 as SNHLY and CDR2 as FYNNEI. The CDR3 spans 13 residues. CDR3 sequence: CASSVGYDYGYTF. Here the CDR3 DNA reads TGTGCCAGCAGTGTAGGGTATGACTATGGCTACACCTTC.

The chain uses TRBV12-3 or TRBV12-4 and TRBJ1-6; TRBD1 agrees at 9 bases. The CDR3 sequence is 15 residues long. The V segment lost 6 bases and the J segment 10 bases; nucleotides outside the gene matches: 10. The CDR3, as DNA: TGTGCCAGCAGCCGTGGGACAGGGCTCGAGTCACCCCTCCACTTT. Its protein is CASSRGTGLESPLHF.

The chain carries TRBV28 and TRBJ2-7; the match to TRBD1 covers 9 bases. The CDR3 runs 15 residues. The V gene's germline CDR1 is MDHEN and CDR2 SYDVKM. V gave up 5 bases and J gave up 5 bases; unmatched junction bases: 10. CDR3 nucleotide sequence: TGTGCCAGCAGTACTGGGACAGGGAATAGCGACGAGCAGTACTTC. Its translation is CASSTGTGNSDEQYF.

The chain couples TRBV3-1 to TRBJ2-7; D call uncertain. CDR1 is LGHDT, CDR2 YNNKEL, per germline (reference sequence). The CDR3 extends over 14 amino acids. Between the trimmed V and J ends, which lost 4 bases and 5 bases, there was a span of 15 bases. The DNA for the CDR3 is TGTGCCAGCAGCCCCGCGGACGGTGGGGACGAGCAGTACTTC. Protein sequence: CASSPADGGDEQYF.

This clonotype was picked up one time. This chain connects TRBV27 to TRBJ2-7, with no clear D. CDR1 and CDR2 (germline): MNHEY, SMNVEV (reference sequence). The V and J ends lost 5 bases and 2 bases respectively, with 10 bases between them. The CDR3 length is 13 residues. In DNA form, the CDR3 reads TGTGCCAGCAGTGTAAATGGTCCCTACGAGCAGTACTTC. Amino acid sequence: CASSVNGPYEQYF.

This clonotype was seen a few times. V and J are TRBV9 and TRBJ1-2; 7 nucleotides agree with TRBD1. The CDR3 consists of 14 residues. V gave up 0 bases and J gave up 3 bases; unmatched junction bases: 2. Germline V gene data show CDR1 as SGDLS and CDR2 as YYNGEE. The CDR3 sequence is CASSVGQGDYGYTF. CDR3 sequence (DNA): TGTGCCAGCAGCGTAGGGCAGGGGGACTATGGCTACACCTTC.

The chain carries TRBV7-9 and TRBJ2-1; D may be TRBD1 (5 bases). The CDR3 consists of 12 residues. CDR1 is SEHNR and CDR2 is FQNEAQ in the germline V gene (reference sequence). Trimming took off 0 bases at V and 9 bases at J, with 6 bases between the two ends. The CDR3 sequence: CASSLADSEQFF. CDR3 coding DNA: TGTGCCAGCAGCTTAGCCGACAGTGAGCAGTTCTTC.

The CDR3 region has the DNA TGTGCCAGCAGCCACCCCGGGACAGACCCCTACGAGCAGTACTTC. It encodes CASSHPGTDPYEQYF. The V call is TRBV7-6, the J call TRBJ2-4; 7 nucleotides match TRBD1. The DNA end is more similar to TRBJ2-7, so the J call may be wrong. Germline loops: CDR1 SGHVS, CDR2 FNYEAQ. CDR3 length: 15 amino acids.

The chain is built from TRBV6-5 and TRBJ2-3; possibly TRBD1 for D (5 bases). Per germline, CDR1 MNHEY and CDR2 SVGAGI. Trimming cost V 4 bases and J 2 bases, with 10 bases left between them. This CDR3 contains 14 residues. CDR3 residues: CASSSRQPTDTQYF. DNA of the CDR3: TGTGCCAGCAGTTCCCGACAGCCCACAGATACGCAGTATTTT.